This TCR beta chain was found in a study of T cells in narcolepsy. Concerning this clone itself: Its antigen is not known.

V was shortened by 6 bases and J by 3 bases, with 9 bases between the two germline ends. CDR1 and CDR2 from the germline V gene are MNHNS and SASEGT. The CDR3 loop spans 14 amino acids. Produced via immunoSEQ multiplex PCR; TCRdb's table is partial and in-frame only. The sample holds about 33,000 clones, 90% seen once. Broader study findings: Same-patient CSF and blood CD4+ T cell clonotypes included HCRT-specific and TRIB2-specific autoreactive ones.

Source material: CD45RA- memory CD4+ T cells from PBMCs. This sequence originates from a human donor with narcolepsy. The chain combines TRBV6-1 with TRBJ1-6; D is unclear. In DNA form, the CDR3 reads TGTGCCAGCAGCCCCGGGATCTATAATTCACCCCTCCACTTT. Its translation: CASSPGIYNSPLHF.